This entry lists 24 T cell receptor beta chains sequenced from one sample in a study of blood T cell repertoires in COVID-19 (dated by TCRdb to the early 2020s). Library preparation employed the immunoSEQ multiplex PCR assay. Entries here come from immuneACCESS through TCRdb and include only in-frame sequences with V and J called. Some clones fail to appear in such tables; in the studies checked, an unresolved V gene covers under half of the shortfall, and the cause of the remainder is unknown. This sample is represented by approximately 140,000 clones; roughly 90% of them were singletons. Over 2% of the sample rests with the top ten. Sequences were obtained from peripheral blood. These receptor sequences come from a human donor in a cohort sampled during active COVID-19.

V usage is TRBV14 and J usage is TRBJ2-2, with 9 bases fitting TRBD1. The CDR3 loop spans 15 amino acids. Trimming at V came to 7 bases and at J to 3 bases, leaving 6 bases not matched to a gene. CDR1 and CDR2 from the germline V gene are SGHDN and FVKESK. This CDR3 is CASKTGQGDTGELFF. Written as DNA, the CDR3 is TGTGCCAGCAAAACGGGACAGGGCGACACCGGGGAGCTGTTTTTT.

The chain recombines TRBV11-2 with TRBJ2-1; TRBD2 matches at 9 bases. This CDR3 comprises 13 residues. The V gene's germline CDR1 is SGHAT and CDR2 FQNNGV. Germline trimming cut 11 bases from V and 4 bases from J; bases unmatched to any gene: 6. This chain's CDR3 is CASSGVPYNEQFF. The CDR3 region has the DNA TGTGCCTCTAGCGGGGTTCCTTACAATGAGCAGTTCTTC.

The chain is built from TRBV6-2 or TRBV6-3 and TRBJ2-7, with D possibly being TRBD2 (5 bases). V was shortened by 6 bases and J by 7 bases, with 13 bases between the two germline ends. Germline V gene data show CDR1 as MNHEY and CDR2 as SVGEGT. The CDR3 spans 12 residues. CDR3 sequence (DNA): TGTGCCAGCAGCCAAGGTAGGAGGGAGCAGTACTTC. Protein: CASSQGRREQYF.

V and J are TRBV30 and TRBJ1-1; 7 bases align to TRBD1. The J segment lost 5 bases and the V segment lost 2 bases, leaving 14 bases of the junction unmatched. Germline V gene data show CDR1 as GTSNPN and CDR2 as SVGIG (reference sequence). This CDR3 region has 16 residues. In DNA, the CDR3 is TGTGCCTGGAGTAACAGGGGTCAAATTGGGGGGACTGAAGCTTTCTTT. Its protein is CAWSNRGQIGGTEAFF.

The V and J genes are TRBV5-6 and TRBJ1-6, with TRBD1 matching 8 bases. V shed 7 bases and J 0 bases; nucleotides not matched to a gene: 12. CDR3 length: 18 residues. Germline CDR1 is SGHDT and CDR2 is YYEEEE. CDR3 sequence: CASSGQGHRISYNSPLHF. The CDR3 nucleotides are TGTGCCAGCTCCGGACAGGGACATCGGATCTCCTATAATTCACCCCTCCACTTT. The complete variable domain, with remaining parts taken from reference TRBV5-6 and TRBJ1-6, reads DAGVTQSPTHLIKTRGQQVTLRCSPKSGHDTVSWYQQALGQGPQFIFQYYEEEERQRGNFPDRFSGHQFPNYSSELNVNALLLGDSALYLCASSGQGHRISYNSPLHFGNGTRLTVT.

This rearrangement joins TRBV6-5 to TRBJ2-7; D might be TRBD2 (5 bases). The germline CDR1 and CDR2 sequences are MNHEY and SVGAGI. This CDR3 has 14 residues. V lost 0 bases, J lost 3 bases, and 9 bases lay in between. DNA of the CDR3: TGTGCCAGCAGTTACTCGGGGAGTTACTACGAGCAGTACTTC. Protein sequence: CASSYSGSYYEQYF.

The gene calls are TRBV4-3 and TRBJ1-1; 12 nucleotides agree with TRBD1. The length of the CDR3 is 17 residues. Germline V gives CDR1 LGHNA, CDR2 YSLEER. V lost 0 bases, J lost 7 bases, and 9 bases stayed unmatched. This chain's CDR3 is CASSQDKEGQGAGEAFF. The CDR3 DNA reads TGCGCCAGCAGCCAAGATAAAGAGGGACAGGGGGCCGGTGAAGCTTTCTTT.

Points on this clone: Different DNA sequences within this sample yield the same CDR3. The chain joins TRBV18 to TRBJ2-5; D perhaps matches TRBD1 (5 bases). The length of the CDR3 is 13 residues. V shed 2 bases and J shed 4 bases, with 8 bases lying between them. Germline V CDR1 and CDR2: KGHSH, LQKENI. The CDR3 region has the DNA TGTGCCAGCTCACCAGGCAGGGCAGAGACCCAGTACTTC. This gives the protein CASSPGRAETQYF.

The V call is TRBV7-9, the J call TRBJ1-4, with D unresolved. V lost 5 bases and J 7 bases, leaving 17 bases between the germline ends. Germline loops: CDR1 SEHNR, CDR2 FQNEAQ (reference sequence). The CDR3 runs 15 residues. CDR3 DNA: TGTGCCAGCAGCCCACGGGTCCCAGCAAGTGAAAAACTGTTTTTT. It encodes CASSPRVPASEKLFF.

This clone turned up a few times. V and J are TRBV7-2 and TRBJ1-6, with 7 nucleotides matching TRBD1. The CDR3 spans 16 residues. Germline trimming cut 5 bases from V and 3 bases from J; bases unmatched to any gene: 7. Germline values: CDR1 SGHTA, CDR2 FQGNSA. The CDR3 DNA reads TGTGCCAGCAGCCCGGGACAGCGAAACTATAATTCACCCCTCCACTTT. Its protein product is CASSPGQRNYNSPLHF.

This clone was seen a single time. CDR3 sequence: CASSPDRFAKNIQYF. The CDR3 DNA reads as TGTGCCAGCAGTCCGGACAGGTTCGCGAAAAACATTCAGTACTTC. The chain links TRBV6-6 to TRBJ2-4; 7 nucleotides align to TRBD1. CDR1 and CDR2 from the germline V gene are MNHNY and SVGAGI (reference sequence). Unmatched junction bases numbered 8, after V lost 5 bases and J lost 4 bases. The CDR3 loop spans 15 amino acids.

The chain joins TRBV5-1 to TRBJ2-5; 10 bases fit TRBD1. The CDR3 has 16 amino acids. CDR1 and CDR2 (germline): SGHRS, YFSETQ. Trimming at V came to 0 bases and at J to 2 bases, leaving 4 bases not matched to a gene. The CDR3 DNA is TGCGCCAGCAGCTTGGGGGACAGGGGTGGTCAAGAGACCCAGTACTTC. It translates to CASSLGDRGGQETQYF.

This rearrangement joins TRBV5-1 to TRBJ2-3, with 9 bases aligning to TRBD2. Germline V CDR1 and CDR2: SGHRS, YFSETQ. Unmatched junction bases numbered 6, after V lost 3 bases and J lost 4 bases. The CDR3 extends over 15 amino acids. The CDR3 DNA sequence: TGCGCCAGCAGCTCTGGGACTAGCAAGGCAGATACGCAGTATTTT. Translation gives CASSSGTSKADTQYF.

This clone was detected once. This chain joins TRBV7-9 and TRBJ1-1; D is unresolved. Trimming stripped 11 bases from V and 1 base from J, with 8 bases between. Germline V gene data show CDR1 as SEHNR and CDR2 as FQNEAQ (reference sequence). The CDR3 length is 11 residues. The CDR3 sequence is CAYESNTEAFF. The DNA for the CDR3 is TGTGCCTACGAGTCGAACACTGAAGCTTTCTTT.

This chain links TRBV10-1 with TRBJ2-3; no definite D call. CDR1 and CDR2 (germline): WNHNN, SYGVQD (reference sequence). This CDR3 has 15 residues. Trimming cost V 3 bases and J 0 bases, with 10 bases left between them. For the CDR3, the DNA is TGCGCCAGCAGTGAAAGAGCCTCGAGCACAGATACGCAGTATTTT. As protein: CASSERASSTDTQYF.

The chain joins TRBV3-1 (or the pseudogene TRBV3-2) to TRBJ1-6; D remains unclear. Germline V gene sequence: CDR1 LGHDT, CDR2 YNNKEL (reference sequence). Trimming stripped 6 bases from V and 3 bases from J, with 12 bases between. The CDR3 spans 15 residues. CDR3 bases: TGTGCCAGCAGGCTGCTGGGGAGCTATAATTCACCCCTCCACTTT. Translating it yields CASRLLGSYNSPLHF.

The gene calls are TRBV28 and TRBJ2-7, with TRBD2 matching over 12 bases. CDR3 length equals 19 residues. Germline CDR1 is MDHEN and CDR2 is SYDVKM. The V and J ends lost 5 bases and 3 bases, in that order; junction bases with no gene match: 17. In DNA form, the CDR3 reads TGTGCCAGCAGTAACCCAGGACTAGCGGGACGTCGACGGGACTACGAGCAGTACTTC. Its protein is CASSNPGLAGRRRDYEQYF.

This chain uses TRBV6-6 with TRBJ2-7, with 8 nucleotides matching TRBD1. The CDR3 contains 15 residues. Germline V CDR1 and CDR2: MNHNY, SVGAGI (reference sequence). J gave up 5 bases and V 5 bases, and 11 bases lay outside the gene matches. DNA for the CDR3: TGTGCCAGCAGTAAACAGGGGGGTTTAACGGACGAGCAGTACTTC. Residues: CASSKQGGLTDEQYF.

The chain recombines TRBV7-3 with TRBJ1-1; 10 bases align to TRBD1. V trimming: 2 bases; J trimming: 1 base; junction bases outside the gene matches: 1. The CDR3 contains 15 residues. CDR1 and CDR2 (germline): SGHTA, FQGTGA. The CDR3 DNA follows: TGTGCCAGCAGCTTAGGGACAGGGGCGAACACTGAAGCTTTCTTT. Residues: CASSLGTGANTEAFF.

J is TRBJ1-2 and V is TRBV4-3; tentatively, D is TRBD1 (5 bases). V lost 2 bases to trimming and J lost 7 bases, with 17 bases between them. This CDR3 comprises 15 residues. CDR1 is LGHNA and CDR2 is YSLEER in the germline V gene. CDR3 protein: CASSQQYRQRGGYTF. The CDR3 DNA is TGCGCCAGCAGCCAACAGTACAGGCAGCGTGGTGGCTACACCTTC.

The chain couples TRBV5-1 to TRBJ2-5; D is undetermined. V was pared by 0 bases and J by 5 bases, with 17 bases between. CDR1 is SGHRS, CDR2 YFSETQ, per germline. CDR3 length equals 16 residues. CDR3 nucleotides: TGCGCCAGCAGCTTGGGCGGTTCTCACGAATTGGAGACCCAGTACTTC. It encodes CASSLGGSHELETQYF.

This chain joins TRBV27 and TRBJ2-1, with 10 nucleotides matching TRBD1. The CDR3 has 16 amino acids. With 6 bases clipped from V and 9 bases from J, the junction kept 14 bases outside the gene matches. The germline V gene has CDR1 MNHEY and CDR2 SMNVEV (reference sequence). This CDR3 is CASSQWDRGGHGEQFF. The DNA for the CDR3 is TGTGCCAGCAGCCAATGGGACAGGGGTGGTCATGGTGAGCAGTTCTTC.

This clone was seen only a few times. The chain uses TRBV6-5 and TRBJ1-1, with D perhaps matching TRBD1 (6 bases). Per germline, CDR1 MNHEY and CDR2 SVGAGI. CDR3 size: 13 residues. V was cut by 8 bases and J by 4 bases, with 14 bases left in between. CDR3 region: CASVGGLGTEAFF. Here the CDR3 DNA reads TGTGCCAGCGTCGGGGGGCTCGGCACTGAAGCTTTCTTT.

The chain combines TRBV28 with TRBJ2-1; no reliable D call. The V end lost 3 bases, the J end lost 9 bases, and 9 bases lay between the germline ends. Germline CDR1 is MDHEN and CDR2 is SYDVKM. The CDR3 consists of 12 residues. CDR3 amino acids: CASSLLNGEQFF. As DNA, the CDR3 is TGTGCCAGCAGTTTGTTGAACGGTGAGCAGTTCTTC. The full variable domain, its missing parts supplied by reference TRBV28 and TRBJ2-1, is DVKVTQSSRYLVKRTGEKVFLECVQDMDHENMFWYRQDPGLGLRLIYFSYDVKMKEKGDIPEGYSVSREKKERFSLILESASTNQTSMYLCASSLLNGEQFFGPGTRLTVL.